Below, one T cell receptor beta chain is given with its context. The clone's antigen remains unknown. There are no base qualities to consult, and no much larger clone falls within one base. V loses 4 bases, J loses 0 bases, and the germline ends lie 10 bases apart. The germline V gene provides CDR1 KGHSY and CDR2 FQNENV. The CDR3 holds 15 amino acids from the cysteine to the phenylalanine. The entry retains the CDR3 DNA only, 45 bases that are in frame from base 1. The data belong to a study of cytomegalovirus exposure and HLA in healthy donors (dated by TCRdb to about 2017). Regarding the complete study: An earlier analysis of about 560 of the donors reported over 250 Gb of sequence data and about 120 million unique TCR beta sequences obtained from about 180 million T cells. An early release covering about 600 HLA-typed donors comprised 250 to 350 gigabases of sequencing data and roughly 86 million unique TCR sequences. Of the roughly 400 genotyped donors, approximately 80% fell in the genetic ancestry cluster associated with self-reported Caucasian donors. The aim of the study was to test whether cataloging public T cell receptors could identify signatures of past pathogen exposure. The T cell repertoires of under 750 subjects were profiled by immunosequencing and related to cytomegalovirus serostatus. Along with the approximately 650-subject first cohort, a separate validation cohort of approximately 110 different subjects was used. To predict cytomegalovirus infection status, the study brought together high-throughput TCR immunosequencing, statistical association of individual TCRs with disease status, and machine learning. To study patterns of TCR occurrence, a later analysis re-analyzed previously published TCR beta repertoires from 666 donors and added high-resolution HLA genotyping. Rather than using new phenotypic data, the later analysis identified candidate immune exposures from TCR beta sequences and from how often those sequences occurred across donors. An earlier analysis of roughly 580 of the donors used high-throughput TCR beta sequencing to judge whether each TCR beta V gene segment behaved as functional or pseudogenic. Donor age, sex, ethnicity and CMV serostatus were collected together with the repertoire data. Genome-wide SNP genotypes for about three fifths of the roughly 700 donors were used in a later genetic analysis, which treated that subset as a discovery cohort. All discovery cohort repertoires had been generated on a single sequencing platform. HLA typing included class I and class II loci at four-digit resolution. The number of typed donors differed by locus: 629-630 for A, B, C, DRB1 and DQB1; some 500 for DQA1; over 600 for DPA1; and roughly 450 for DPB1. About 5 DR-DQ haplotypes were handled as single units for association and clustering, since linkage in the cohort was strong. On average, about 200,000 unique TCR beta nucleotide sequences were sequenced per donor among some 430 genotyped donors of the cohort, with about 19% of those sequences being non-productive. Findings and caveats that apply to the study as a whole: The only immune exposure information available for the cohort was CMV serostatus. In this cohort, only TCR beta chains were sequenced, and detectable features were limited by the absence of alpha or paired-chain data. In a later analysis, HLA-associated TCR beta chains were found to be more clonally expanded and to have lower generation probabilities than equally common non-associated chains. The authors suggested that the approach could potentially be generalized to other disease states and immunological phenotypes. A further reported finding was that TCR beta sequences accurately predicted the HLA-A and HLA-B alleles for most subjects in the first cohort. Because HLA typing was missing for some donors at each locus, association tests included only the typed subset. Because counts were too low, 15 or so rarely observed V segments, including chromosome 9 orphons, were excluded from the earlier analysis of around 590 of the donors. In a later analysis, several top co-occurrence clusters were reported to appear linked to parvovirus B19, influenza, CMV and Epstein-Barr virus. In vitro tests confirmed that a few of the cytomegalovirus-associated TCR beta chains recognize cytomegalovirus antigens. According to a later analysis, most CMV-associated TCR beta chains appeared to be HLA-restricted, and the HLA associations seemed to be driven largely by CMV exposure. In a later analysis, around 17,000 TCR beta sequences were associated with specific HLA alleles at a false discovery rate of 0.05. Assigning TCR associations to individual alleles was difficult when HLA alleles, especially DR and DQ, strongly co-occurred. Some IMGT-functional V segments, including TRBV6-2 and TRBV6-3, could not be distinguished by the 87-base-pair reads and were therefore excluded. Linkage disequilibrium might explain the correlated functional status among segregating V segments, but an unknown experimental factor could not be ruled out. The study listed 150 to 200 TCR beta chains as associated with cytomegalovirus. The classifier was reported to diagnose cytomegalovirus status with high specificity and sensitivity in both the original cohort and the validation cohort. In an earlier analysis of 587 of the donors, most TCR beta V segments appeared in productive rearrangements about 87% or about 30% of the time, broadly matching IMGT annotations. Compared with the roughly 720-donor mean, donors in an Asian-associated ancestry cluster had fewer N-insertions in productive TCRs, according to a later genetic analysis. An association between a missense DCLRE1C variant and V-gene and J-gene trimming of TCR beta chains was found in a later genetic analysis and replicated in an independent cohort. In a later analysis, the rate of TCR association differed among HLA loci, with DRB1 alleles having the most associated TCRs and HLA-C alleles having the fewest. A cluster of highly shared sequence variants was judged likely to represent a technical artifact of the sequencing pipeline. Presence/absence analyses assumed roughly uniform sequencing depth across donors, an assumption that may not hold. Most TCR sequences were seen in very few donors, while some public TCRs were found in many individuals.

The cohort consisted of approximately 670 healthy bone marrow donors. All cohort members were sampled while nominally healthy, although unrecorded immune exposures were likely present. The donor tested CMV seronegative, placing the donor among the 352 seronegative members of the cohort. A peripheral blood sample was collected from each donor, and TCR beta sequencing was performed on peripheral blood mononuclear cells. Genomic DNA extraction from the blood cell samples was performed with the Qiagen DNeasy Blood Extraction Kit. Library preparation employed the immunoSEQ multiplex PCR assay. For the multiplex PCR, a mixture combining 60 forward primers for TCR Vbeta segments and 13 reverse primers for TCR Jbeta segments was used. Amplification of the CDR3 region of rearranged TCR beta genes was performed with a multiplex PCR assay on genomic DNA. Amplified TCR beta libraries were sequenced as 87-base-pair reads on the Illumina HiSeq System. As for the original processing: A later analysis counted tens of millions of unique TCR beta chains across the 500 to 850 repertoires, and 10 million to 12 million of these chains were shared by at least two donors. A nearest-neighbor algorithm error-corrected the raw reads and collapsed the reads into unique sequences, merging closely related sequences to remove PCR and sequencing errors. V, D and J gene segments were assigned by aligning CDR3 sequences to IMGT reference sequences. Each retained sequence needed at least a six-nucleotide match to both a V gene segment and a J gene segment. A rearrangement counted as productive if the CDR3 had no stop codons and remained in frame with V and J, and every other rearrangement counted as non-productive. Following IMGT convention, CDR3 was defined as the stretch from the second conserved V-encoded cysteine up to the conserved J-encoded phenylalanine. In an earlier analysis of around 600 of the donors, sequences lacking an unambiguous match to a single V gene segment were excluded. An earlier analysis of fewer than 750 of the donors called V segments functional above 56.7% productive rearrangements and segregating when the between-donor standard deviation exceeded 5%. A statistical classification framework was developed to diagnose cytomegalovirus status using the catalog of TCR beta chain sequences. In a later analysis, TCR nucleotide sequences were compared against IMGT/GENE-DB human TR gene sequences so that V and J genes could be assigned. A later analysis assigned CDR3 sequences and most-parsimonious VDJ recombination scenarios with the TCRdist pipeline. In a later analysis, each TCR beta chain was defined by its CDR3 amino acid sequence together with its V-gene family, and reads without a unique V-gene family were excluded. A later analysis removed 592 highly shared, low-generation-probability nucleotide sequences to deal with suspected cross-contamination and a sequencing artifact. A later analysis calculated a clonal expansion index for each public chain from normalized within-repertoire ranks of inferred template counts. A later analysis computed generation probabilities with a VDJ recombination model fitted to out-of-frame rearrangements, and checked the results against IGoR. A later analysis scored TCR-TCR, TCR-HLA and TCR-CMV co-occurrence with hypergeometric tests, applying a repertoire-size bias correction to TCR pairs. A later analysis estimated false discovery rates by permuting HLA or CMV assignments 20 times. In a later analysis, co-occurring TCRs were grouped with DBSCAN, and TCRdist sequence similarity was added when clustering was performed within HLA-allele-positive subsets. Repertoires with fewer than 30,000 or more than 120,000 public chains, plus five repertoires with anomalous nucleotide sharing, were excluded from co-occurrence clustering. Entries here come from immuneACCESS through TCRdb and include only in-frame sequences with V and J called. Some clones fail to appear in such tables; in the studies checked, an unresolved V gene covers under half of the shortfall, and the cause of the remainder is unknown. From that table come the V and J calls and clone size; the DNA was used to work out D and trimming. This sample holds over 200,000 clones; approximately 79% were observed only once. The ten largest clones take up approximately 2% of the sample.

The chain links TRBV16 with TRBJ1-5; no D gene call is confident. Sequencing input: PBMCs. The TCR was taken from a male donor in good health and CMV-seronegative. The nucleotide sequence is given as TGTGCCAGCAGCCGACGGAGTGATAGCAATCAGCCCCAGCATTTT. This encodes CASSRRSDSNQPQHF.